Listed below are T cell receptor beta chains from one sample, sequenced in a study of technical replicates of blood from several donors. Repertoires were generated with immunoSEQ multiplex PCR, while TCRdb's copy carries only in-frame clones and drops some. In the table there are more than 65,000 clones, around 90% of which are singletons. The sequenced material came from T cells isolated from PBMCs. The receptor source for this set is a human donor in good health. Both conserved end residues are part of each CDR3. D genes are given only for firm matches. Where a row states a size, it is once, few, many or the class of an expanded clone; other rows omit it.

d_call: NA; clone_size: NA; v_call: TRBV11-2; j_call: TRBJ2-3; cdr3_aa: CASSGYYEEYF; cdr3_nt: TGTGCCAGCAGCGGCTACTACGAGGAGTATTTT
d_call: TRBD2; clone_size: NA; v_call: TRBV5-1; j_call: TRBJ2-7; cdr3_aa: CASLTGTDRSFAGTSGSGYEQYF; cdr3_nt: TGCGCCAGCCTAACTGGAACTGACAGATCCTTTGCCGGGACTAGCGGGAGCGGTTACGAGCAGTACTTC
d_call: NA; clone_size: NA; v_call: TRBV7-2; j_call: TRBJ2-7; cdr3_aa: CASSLVESYEQYF; cdr3_nt: TGTGCCAGCAGCTTAGTAGAATCCTACGAGCAGTACTTC
d_call: NA; clone_size: NA; v_call: TRBV27; j_call: TRBJ2-7; cdr3_aa: CASSNRVSYEQYF; cdr3_nt: TGTGCCAGCAGTAACAGGGTATCCTACGAGCAGTACTTC
d_call: TRBD1; clone_size: few; v_call: TRBV30; j_call: TRBJ1-5; cdr3_aa: CAWSPTGGQPQHF; cdr3_nt: TGTGCCTGGAGTCCTACAGGGGGTCAGCCCCAGCATTTT
d_call: TRBD2; clone_size: NA; v_call: TRBV10-3; j_call: TRBJ2-5; cdr3_aa: CAIRSGGGGQETQYF; cdr3_nt: TGTGCCATCAGGAGCGGCGGGGGAGGCCAAGAGACCCAGTACTTC
d_call: TRBD2; clone_size: NA; v_call: TRBV19; j_call: TRBJ2-1; cdr3_aa: CASSILSGDNEQFF; cdr3_nt: TGTGCCAGTAGTATTTTAAGCGGGGACAATGAGCAGTTCTTC
d_call: NA; clone_size: NA; v_call: TRBV30; j_call: TRBJ2-1; cdr3_aa: CAWKGDSHEQFF; cdr3_nt: TGTGCCTGGAAAGGGGATTCCCATGAGCAGTTCTTC
d_call: TRBD1; clone_size: NA; v_call: TRBV6-4; j_call: TRBJ1-1; cdr3_aa: CASRGDREVPEAFF; cdr3_nt: TGTGCCAGCAGAGGAGACAGGGAGGTCCCTGAAGCTTTCTTT
d_call: TRBD2; clone_size: NA; v_call: TRBV2; j_call: TRBJ2-5; cdr3_aa: CASSEAASGGTQYF; cdr3_nt: TGTGCCAGCAGTGAAGCGGCTAGCGGAGGGACCCAGTACTTC
d_call: NA; clone_size: NA; v_call: TRBV6-5; j_call: TRBJ1-2; cdr3_aa: CASYAQGLYGYTF; cdr3_nt: TGTGCCAGTTATGCCCAGGGACTCTATGGCTACACCTTC